The clone carrying this TCR beta chain rates as medium-sized. Antigen specificity is unknown. These data come from a study of OX40 agonist ivuxolimab in advanced cancers. Overall study: Ivuxolimab doses were 0.01, 0.1, 0.3, 1.5, 3 or 10 mg/kg every 2 weeks. Broader study findings: Certain nonresponders likewise exhibited a low normalized T-cell clonal expansion. By week 6 at 0.1 to 3.0 mg/kg, blood CD4+ and CD8+ T cells had expanded clonally.

TCRdb's copy holds only in-frame clones and misses some; the assay was immunoSEQ multiplex PCR. The sample includes tens of thousands of clones, roughly three quarters seen only once; the top ten take 15%. CDR1 is SEHNR, CDR2 FQNEAQ, per germline (reference sequence). CDR3 length: 12 amino acids. V was cut by 5 bases and J by 4 bases, with 9 bases left in between. The rearrangement links TRBV7-9 to TRBJ2-7; D gene unclear. The sequence came from an adult with an advanced solid tumor such as melanoma, head and neck, liver or kidney cancer. The sequencing here drew on CD4+ or CD8+ T cells sorted from blood, taken in a trial of the OX40 agonist ivuxolimab. Here the CDR3 reads CASSAMEYEQYF. In nucleotides, the CDR3 is TGTGCCAGCAGCGCCATGGAATACGAGCAGTACTTC. The complete variable domain, with remaining parts taken from reference TRBV7-9 and TRBJ2-7, reads DTGVSQNPRHKITKRGQNVTFRCDPISEHNRLYWYRQTLGQGPEFLTYFQNEAQLEKSRLLSDRFSAERPKGSFSTLEIQRTEQGDSAMYLCASSAMEYEQYFGPGTRLTVT.